This record covers a single T cell receptor (beta chain). The target antigen is unknown. Documented time point: persistent/refractory GD, antithyroid drugs over 5 years with positive TRAb. Extracted RNA from PBMCs served as the source of the TCR library. Germline V gene data show CDR1 as SGHTA and CDR2 as FQGNSA. The CDR3 totals 14 residues. J gave up 2 bases and V 5 bases, and 5 bases lay outside the gene matches. The sample is drawn from a study of regulatory T cells in long-lasting Graves disease. The overall study: The study counted Graves' disease as persistent given over 5 years of antithyroid drugs and positive TSH receptor antibodies. Overall study findings and caveats: Persistent disease preferred TRBV28, TRBJ1-2 and TRBJ2-5. Researchers examined only peripheral blood and not thyroid tissue.

Sequencing libraries for TCR beta were prepared with iRepertoire HTBI primers and Arm-PCR of CDR3 regions. Source study methods: Analysis of the samples identified 50 to 75 TRBV and 13 to 15 TRBJ segments. TCRdb independently ran MiXCR on the multiplex PCR reads; one entry per CDR3 protein. The V and J calls, along with clone size, are taken from TCRdb and not from the paper's own processing. The table lists roughly 400,000 distinct CDR3 sequences, roughly 20% of them singletons. The sample in question was peripheral blood mononuclear cells (PBMCs), obtained when the disease was refractory, from a patient treated with antithyroid drugs. The sequence came from a female donor with Graves disease. The rearrangement links TRBV7-2 to TRBJ2-7, with 8 positions matching TRBD2. CDR3: CASSARGRPYEQYF. The DNA for the CDR3 is TGTGCCAGCAGCGCGCGCGGGAGGCCCTACGAGCAGTACTTC.